The 2 T cell receptor beta chains listed next were all sequenced from one sample in a study of OX40 agonist ivuxolimab in advanced cancers. The data were produced by immunoSEQ multiplex PCR, yet TCRdb's version contains in-frame clones alone and is incomplete. This repertoire shows under 95,000 clones, more than 80% found once; its top ten account for roughly 9.3%. Specimen: CD4+ or CD8+ T cells sorted from blood, collected in a trial of the OX40 agonist ivuxolimab. The origin of the receptors is an adult with an advanced solid tumor such as melanoma, head and neck, liver or kidney cancer.

CDR3 in amino acids: CSAAASGAYEQYF. CDR3 coding DNA: TGCAGCGCCGCCGCCAGCGGCGCCTACGAGCAGTACTTC. This rearrangement joins TRBV29-1 to TRBJ2-7; possibly TRBD2 for D (5 bases). CDR3 length: 13 amino acids. The V and J ends lost 7 bases and 2 bases respectively, with 15 bases between them. The germline V gene encodes CDR1 SQVTM and CDR2 ANQGSEA.

This sequence joins TRBV27 and TRBJ2-7, with 7 bases fitting TRBD2. Trimming took 6 bases from V and 6 from J; bases not matched to a gene: 11. This CDR3 has 14 amino acids. Germline V gene sequence: CDR1 MNHEY, CDR2 SMNVEV (reference sequence). The CDR3 DNA is TGTGCCAGCAGATCGGGTGGGGGAGGGGTCGAGCAGTACTTC. Protein: CASRSGGGGVEQYF.